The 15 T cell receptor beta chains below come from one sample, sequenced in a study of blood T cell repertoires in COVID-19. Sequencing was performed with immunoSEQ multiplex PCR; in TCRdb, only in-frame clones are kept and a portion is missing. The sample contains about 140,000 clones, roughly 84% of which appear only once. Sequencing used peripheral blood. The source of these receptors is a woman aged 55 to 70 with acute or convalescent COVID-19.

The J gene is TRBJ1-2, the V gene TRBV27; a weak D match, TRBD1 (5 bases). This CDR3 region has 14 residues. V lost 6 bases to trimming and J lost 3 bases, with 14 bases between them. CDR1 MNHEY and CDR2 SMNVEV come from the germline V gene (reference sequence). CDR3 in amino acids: CASRVRGSDYGYTF. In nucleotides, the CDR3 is TGTGCCAGCAGGGTAAGGGGTTCGGACTATGGCTACACCTTC.

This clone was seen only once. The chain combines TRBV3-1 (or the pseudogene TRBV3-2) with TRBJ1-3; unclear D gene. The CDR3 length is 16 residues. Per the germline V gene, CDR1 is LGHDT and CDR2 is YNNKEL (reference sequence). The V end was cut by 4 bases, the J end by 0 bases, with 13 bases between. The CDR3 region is CASSPAGWVSGNTIYF. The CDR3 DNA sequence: TGTGCCAGCAGCCCCGCCGGGTGGGTCTCTGGAAACACCATATATTTT.

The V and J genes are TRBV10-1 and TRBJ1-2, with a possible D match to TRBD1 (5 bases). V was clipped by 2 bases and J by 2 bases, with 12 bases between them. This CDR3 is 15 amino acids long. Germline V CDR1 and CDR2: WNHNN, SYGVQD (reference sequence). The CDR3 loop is CASSERAGMNYGYTF. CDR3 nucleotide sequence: TGCGCCAGCAGTGAGCGGGCAGGGATGAACTATGGCTACACCTTC.

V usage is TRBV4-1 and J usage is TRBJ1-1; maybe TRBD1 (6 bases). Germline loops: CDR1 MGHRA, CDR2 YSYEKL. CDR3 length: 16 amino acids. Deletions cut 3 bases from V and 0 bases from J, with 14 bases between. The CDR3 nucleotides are TGCGCCAGCAGCCAGTCCACAGGGTCCATGAACACTGAAGCTTTCTTT. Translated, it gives CASSQSTGSMNTEAFF.

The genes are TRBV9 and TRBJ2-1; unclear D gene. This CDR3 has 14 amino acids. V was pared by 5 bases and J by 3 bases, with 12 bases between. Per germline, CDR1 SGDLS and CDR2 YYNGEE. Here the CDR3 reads CASSGSRNYNEQFF. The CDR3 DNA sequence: TGTGCCAGCAGTGGGTCTAGAAACTACAATGAGCAGTTCTTC.

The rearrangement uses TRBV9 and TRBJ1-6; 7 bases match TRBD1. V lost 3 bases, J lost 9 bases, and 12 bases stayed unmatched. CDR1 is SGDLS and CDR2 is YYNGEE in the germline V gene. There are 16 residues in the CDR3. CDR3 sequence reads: CASSGGPGTDFSPLHF. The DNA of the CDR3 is TGTGCCAGCAGCGGCGGCCCCGGGACAGATTTTTCACCCCTCCACTTT.

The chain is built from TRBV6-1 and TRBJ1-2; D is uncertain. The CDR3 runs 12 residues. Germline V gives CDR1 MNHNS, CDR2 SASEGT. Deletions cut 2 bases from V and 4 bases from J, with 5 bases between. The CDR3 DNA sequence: TGTGCCAGCAGTGAAACCAGCTATGGCTACACCTTC. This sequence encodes CASSETSYGYTF.

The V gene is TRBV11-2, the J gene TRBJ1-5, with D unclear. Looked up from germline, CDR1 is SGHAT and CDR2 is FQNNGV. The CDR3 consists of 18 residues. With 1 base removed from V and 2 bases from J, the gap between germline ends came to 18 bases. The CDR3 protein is CASSLARGVGVGNQPQHF. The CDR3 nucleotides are TGTGCCAGCAGCTTAGCCCGAGGCGTCGGGGTCGGCAATCAGCCCCAGCATTTT.

The CDR3 DNA is TGTGCCAGTGCCGGACAGGTGATGGGCAATCAGCCCCAGCATTTT. Translating gives CASAGQVMGNQPQHF. The chain recombines TRBV19 with TRBJ1-5, with 7 bases fitting TRBD1. The trim removed 8 bases at V and 2 bases at J, leaving 9 bases unmatched. The CDR3 totals 15 residues. Germline V gene sequence: CDR1 LNHDA, CDR2 SQIVND (reference sequence).

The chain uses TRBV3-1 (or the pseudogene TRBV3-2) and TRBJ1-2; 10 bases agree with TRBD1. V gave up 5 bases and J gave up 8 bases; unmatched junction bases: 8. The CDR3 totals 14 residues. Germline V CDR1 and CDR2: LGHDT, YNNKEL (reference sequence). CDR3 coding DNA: TGTGCCAGCAGCGCTCCGGGGACAGGGGTCGGCTACACCTTC. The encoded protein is CASSAPGTGVGYTF.

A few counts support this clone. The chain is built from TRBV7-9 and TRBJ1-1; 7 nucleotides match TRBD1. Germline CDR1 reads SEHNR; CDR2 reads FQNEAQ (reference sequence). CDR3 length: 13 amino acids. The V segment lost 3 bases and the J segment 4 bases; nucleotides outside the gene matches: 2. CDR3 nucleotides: TGTGCCAGCAGCTTCCCAGGGGGCACTGAAGCTTTCTTT. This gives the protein CASSFPGGTEAFF.

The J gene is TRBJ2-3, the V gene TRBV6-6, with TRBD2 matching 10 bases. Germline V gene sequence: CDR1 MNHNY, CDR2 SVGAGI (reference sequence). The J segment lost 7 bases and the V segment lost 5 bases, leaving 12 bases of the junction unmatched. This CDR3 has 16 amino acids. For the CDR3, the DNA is TGTGCCAGCAGTGGATCCGGAGCGGGAGGGCCAAATACGCAGTATTTT. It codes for CASSGSGAGGPNTQYF.

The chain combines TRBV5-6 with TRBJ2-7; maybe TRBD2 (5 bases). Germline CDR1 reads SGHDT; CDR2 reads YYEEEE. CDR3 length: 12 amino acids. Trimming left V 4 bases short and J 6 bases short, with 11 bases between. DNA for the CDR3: TGTGCCAGCAGCCGGTCTAGCTTCGAGCAGTACTTC. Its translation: CASSRSSFEQYF.

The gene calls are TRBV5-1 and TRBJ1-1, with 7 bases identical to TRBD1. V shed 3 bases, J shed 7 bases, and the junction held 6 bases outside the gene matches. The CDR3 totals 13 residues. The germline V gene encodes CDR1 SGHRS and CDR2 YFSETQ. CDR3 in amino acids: CASSSGTAHEAFF. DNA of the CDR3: TGCGCCAGCAGCTCTGGGACAGCGCATGAAGCTTTCTTT.

The DNA of the CDR3 is TGTGCCAGTAGTATATCAACGGGACTAGCGGGAGCCGATACGCAGTATTTT. Protein sequence: CASSISTGLAGADTQYF. V gene TRBV19 combines with J gene TRBJ2-3, with 14 nucleotides matching TRBD2. Losses at the gene ends were 2 bases for V and 6 bases for J; bases not matched to a gene: 7. Looked up from germline, CDR1 is LNHDA and CDR2 is SQIVND (reference sequence). The CDR3 extends over 17 amino acids.